This TCR beta chain is drawn from a study of blood T cell repertoires in COVID-19. This clone has a single count. TCRdb's copy holds only in-frame clones and misses some; the assay was immunoSEQ multiplex PCR. The sample records about 210,000 clones, about 83% being singletons. Exposed volunteers were people who met a COVID-19 case within 2 weeks before study entry. CDR3 length: 13 residues. Germline V gene data show CDR1 as SEHNR and CDR2 as FQNEAQ (reference sequence). V lost 2 bases, J lost 5 bases, and 3 bases stayed unmatched. V is TRBV7-9 and J is TRBJ2-7; 7 bases fit TRBD1. The specimen sequenced was PBMCs or T cells enriched from blood (not recorded which). The origin of this receptor is a woman aged 25 to 39 who had been exposed to COVID-19. The CDR3 nucleotides are TGTGCCAGCAGCTTATACAGGGGCAACGAGCAGTACTTC. It translates to CASSLYRGNEQYF.